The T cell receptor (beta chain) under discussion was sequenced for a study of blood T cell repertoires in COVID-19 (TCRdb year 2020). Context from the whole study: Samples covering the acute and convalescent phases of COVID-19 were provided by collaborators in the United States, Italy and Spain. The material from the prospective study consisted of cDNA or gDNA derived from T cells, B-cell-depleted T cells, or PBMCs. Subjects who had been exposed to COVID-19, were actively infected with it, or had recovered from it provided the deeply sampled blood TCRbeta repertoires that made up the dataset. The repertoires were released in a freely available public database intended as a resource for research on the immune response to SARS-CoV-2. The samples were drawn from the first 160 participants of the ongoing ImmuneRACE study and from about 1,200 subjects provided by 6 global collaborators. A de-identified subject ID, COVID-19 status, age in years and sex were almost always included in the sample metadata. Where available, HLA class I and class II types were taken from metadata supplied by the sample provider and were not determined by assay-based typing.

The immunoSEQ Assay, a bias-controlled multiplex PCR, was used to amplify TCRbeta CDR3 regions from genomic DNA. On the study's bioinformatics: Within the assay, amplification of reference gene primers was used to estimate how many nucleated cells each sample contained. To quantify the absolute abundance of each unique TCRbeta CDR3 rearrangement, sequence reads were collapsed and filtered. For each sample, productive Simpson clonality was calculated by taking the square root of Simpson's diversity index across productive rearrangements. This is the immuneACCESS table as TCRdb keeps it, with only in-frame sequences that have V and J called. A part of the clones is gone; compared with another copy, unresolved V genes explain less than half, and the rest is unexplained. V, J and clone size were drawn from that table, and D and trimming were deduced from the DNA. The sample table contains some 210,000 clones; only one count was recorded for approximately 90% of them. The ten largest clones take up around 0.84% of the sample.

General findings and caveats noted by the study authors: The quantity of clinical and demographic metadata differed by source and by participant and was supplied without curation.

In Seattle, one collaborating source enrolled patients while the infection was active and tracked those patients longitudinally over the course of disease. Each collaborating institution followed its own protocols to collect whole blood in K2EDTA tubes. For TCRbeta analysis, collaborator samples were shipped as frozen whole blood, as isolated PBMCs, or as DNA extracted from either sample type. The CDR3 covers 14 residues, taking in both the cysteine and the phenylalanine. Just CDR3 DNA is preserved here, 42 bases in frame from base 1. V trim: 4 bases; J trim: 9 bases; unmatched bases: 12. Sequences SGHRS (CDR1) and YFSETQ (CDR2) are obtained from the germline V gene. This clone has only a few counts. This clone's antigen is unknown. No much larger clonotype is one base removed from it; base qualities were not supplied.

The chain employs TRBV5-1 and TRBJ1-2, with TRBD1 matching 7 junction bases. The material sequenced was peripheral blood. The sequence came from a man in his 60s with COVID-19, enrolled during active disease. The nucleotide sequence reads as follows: TGCGCCAGCAGCCAGATTCCAGGGGGTCCGAGCTACACCTTC. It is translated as CASSQIPGGPSYTF.